This TCR beta chain emerged from a study of cytomegalovirus exposure and HLA in healthy donors. PCR employed 60 Vbeta and 13 Jbeta primers. TCRdb keeps only in-frame clones here, not all; method: immunoSEQ multiplex PCR. Here the sample spans some 150,000 clones, 60% to 80% being singletons. In regard to this clone: The antigen is not known.

V dropped 7 bases and J dropped 2 bases, with 8 bases sitting between them. The germline gives CDR1 MDHEN, CDR2 SYDVKM. The CDR3 is made up of 12 amino acids. Study results and limitations: Reports showed the classifier diagnosing cytomegalovirus status with high specificity and sensitivity. CMV serostatus was the only recorded immune exposure for donors. Usually a TCR sequence was rare, but some public TCRs were found in many donors. The study carried out a later analysis of TCR beta sequences. It associated 15,000 to 20,000 of them with specific HLA alleles at a false discovery rate of 0.05.

Sequences were obtained from PBMCs. The V and J genes are TRBV28 and TRBJ1-2; D remains unclear. This sequence was found in a woman in her 50s in good health and CMV-seronegative. CDR3 amino acids: CASIGENYGYTF. CDR3 bases: TGTGCCAGCATTGGAGAAAACTATGGCTACACCTTC.